This entry concerns a single T cell receptor beta chain. What antigen it recognizes has not been identified. Per-base quality was not reported, and no clone a single base away is much larger than it. The data were taken from a study of cytomegalovirus exposure and HLA in healthy donors (dated by TCRdb to the late 2010s). Looking at the study overall: An earlier analysis of about 560 of the donors reported around 280 Gb of sequence data and approximately 120 million unique TCR beta sequences obtained from some 200 million T cells. An early release that covered more than 550 HLA-typed donors contained 300 to 350 gigabases of sequencing data and 70 million to 100 million unique TCR sequences. Of the 350 to 400 genotyped donors, roughly 80% fell in the genetic ancestry cluster associated with self-reported Caucasian donors. The study aimed to test whether signatures of past pathogen exposure could be identified by cataloging public T cell receptors. Using immunosequencing, the study profiled T cell repertoires from about 620 subjects and related those repertoires to cytomegalovirus serostatus. In addition to the first cohort of 666 subjects, a separate validation cohort of 120 different subjects was used. To predict cytomegalovirus infection status, the study combined high-throughput TCR immunosequencing, statistical association of individual TCRs with disease status, and machine learning. To study patterns of TCR occurrence, a later analysis re-analyzed previously published TCR beta repertoires from 500 to 850 donors and added high-resolution HLA genotyping. Rather than using new phenotypic data, the later analysis identified candidate immune exposures from TCR beta sequences and from how often those sequences occurred across donors. An earlier analysis of some 600 of the donors applied high-throughput TCR beta sequencing to assess whether each TCR beta V gene segment acted as functional or pseudogenic. Donor age, sex, ethnicity and CMV serostatus were compiled together with the repertoire data. In a later genetic analysis, genome-wide SNP genotypes for 398 of the 666 donors were used, and that subset was treated as a discovery cohort. Every discovery cohort repertoire had been produced on one sequencing platform. Class I and class II HLA loci were covered by the typing at four-digit resolution. The number of typed donors differed by locus: roughly 629-640 for A, B, C, DRB1 and DQB1; some 500 for DQA1; approximately 610 for DPA1; and around 470 for DPB1. Roughly five DR-DQ haplotypes were handled as single units for association and clustering, since linkage in the cohort was strong. Among roughly 400 genotyped donors of the cohort, an average of approximately 240,000 unique TCR beta nucleotide sequences was sequenced per donor, of which 15% to 20% were non-productive. Findings and caveats that apply to the study as a whole: Broadly in line with IMGT annotations, most TCR beta V segments showed up in productive rearrangements about 87% or about 30% of the time in an earlier analysis of roughly 590 of the donors. A later genetic analysis associated a missense DCLRE1C variant with V-gene and J-gene trimming of TCR beta chains, and an independent cohort replicated the association. Most TCR sequences were seen in very few donors, while some public TCRs were found in many individuals. In a later analysis, TCR association rates were found to vary across HLA loci, with the most associated TCRs seen for DRB1 alleles and the fewest for HLA-C alleles. Because the 87-base-pair reads could not distinguish some IMGT-functional V segments, including TRBV6-2 and TRBV6-3, those segments were excluded. At a false discovery rate of 0.05, a later analysis linked some 18,000 TCR beta sequences to specific HLA alleles. A later analysis found that HLA-associated TCR beta chains were more clonally expanded and had lower generation probabilities than equally common non-associated chains. A total of 164 TCR beta chains were listed by the study as associated with cytomegalovirus. A later analysis reported that several top co-occurrence clusters appeared linked to parvovirus B19, influenza, CMV and Epstein-Barr virus. Most CMV-associated TCR beta chains appeared to be HLA-restricted in a later analysis, and the HLA associations seemed to be driven largely by CMV exposure. In a later genetic analysis, fewer N-insertions in productive TCRs were reported among donors in an Asian-associated ancestry cluster than the approximately 630-donor mean. Because some donors lacked HLA typing at each locus, the association tests relied only on the typed subset. The classifier was reported to diagnose cytomegalovirus status with high specificity and sensitivity in both the original cohort and the validation cohort. A further reported finding was that TCR beta sequences accurately predicted the HLA-A and HLA-B alleles for most subjects in the first cohort. When HLA alleles, especially DR and DQ, strongly co-occurred, attributing TCR associations to individual alleles was difficult. A cluster of highly shared sequence variants was judged likely to represent a technical artifact of the sequencing pipeline. Roughly uniform sequencing depth across donors was assumed in presence/absence analyses, although this assumption may not hold. The authors suggested that the approach could potentially be extended to other disease states and immunological phenotypes. In vitro tests confirmed that a few of the cytomegalovirus-associated TCR beta chains recognize cytomegalovirus antigens. Correlated functional status among segregating V segments might be attributable to linkage disequilibrium, but an unknown experimental factor could not be ruled out. Immune exposure information for the cohort was limited to CMV serostatus. In this cohort, only TCR beta chains were sequenced, and detectable features were limited by the absence of alpha or paired-chain data. Approximately 16 rarely observed V segments, including chromosome 9 orphons, were excluded from the earlier analysis of approximately 500 of the donors because counts were too low.

The cohort comprised 666 healthy bone marrow donors. At the time of sampling, all cohort members were nominally healthy, though unrecorded immune exposures were likely present. Of the approximately 700 cohort members, 250 to 300 had positive CMV serostatus and 350 to 450 had negative CMV serostatus, and CMV serostatus was not recorded for the donor. A peripheral blood sample was provided by each donor, and peripheral blood mononuclear cells were used for TCR beta sequencing. Genomic DNA extraction from the blood cell samples was performed with the Qiagen DNeasy Blood Extraction Kit. Library prep was done by the immunoSEQ multiplex PCR assay. For the multiplex PCR, a mixture combining 60 forward primers for TCR Vbeta segments and 13 reverse primers for TCR Jbeta segments was used. A multiplex PCR assay on genomic DNA amplified the CDR3 region of rearranged TCR beta genes. On the Illumina HiSeq System, the amplified TCR beta libraries were sequenced as 87-base-pair reads. Per the source publication's procedure: In a later analysis, tens of millions of unique TCR beta chains were counted across the 500 to 850 repertoires, and roughly 10 million of these chains were shared by at least two donors. Raw reads were error-corrected and collapsed into unique sequences with a nearest-neighbor algorithm that merged closely related sequences to remove PCR and sequencing errors. CDR3 sequences were aligned to IMGT reference sequences to assign V, D and J gene segments. For a sequence to be retained, at least a six-nucleotide match to both a V gene segment and a J gene segment was required. Rearrangements were classified as productive when the CDR3 lacked stop codons and remained in frame with V and J, and all other rearrangements were classified as non-productive. Following IMGT convention, CDR3 was defined as the stretch from the second conserved V-encoded cysteine up to the conserved J-encoded phenylalanine. The earlier analysis of fewer than 750 of the donors excluded sequences that lacked an unambiguous match to a single V gene segment. In an earlier analysis of around 590 of the donors, a V segment was called functional when productive rearrangements were above 56.7%, and segregating when the standard deviation between donors exceeded 5%. A statistical classification framework was built for diagnosing cytomegalovirus status from the catalog of TCR beta chain sequences. In a later analysis, TCR nucleotide sequences were compared against IMGT/GENE-DB human TR gene sequences so that V and J genes could be assigned. The TCRdist pipeline was used in a later analysis to assign CDR3 sequences and most-parsimonious VDJ recombination scenarios. In a later analysis, each TCR beta chain was defined by its CDR3 amino acid sequence together with its V-gene family, and reads without a unique V-gene family were excluded. In a later analysis, fewer than 600 highly shared, low-generation-probability nucleotide sequences were removed to address suspected cross-contamination and a sequencing artifact. A later analysis calculated a clonal expansion index for each public chain from normalized within-repertoire ranks of inferred template counts. In a later analysis, generation probabilities were computed with a VDJ recombination model fitted to out-of-frame rearrangements, and the resulting probabilities were checked against IGoR. Hypergeometric tests were used in a later analysis to score TCR-TCR, TCR-HLA and TCR-CMV co-occurrence, with a repertoire-size bias correction applied to the TCR pairs. In a later analysis, false discovery rates were estimated by permuting HLA or CMV assignments 20 times. In a later analysis, co-occurring TCRs were grouped using DBSCAN, and TCRdist sequence similarity was added for clustering within HLA-allele-positive subsets. Repertoires with fewer than 30,000 or more than 120,000 public chains, plus five repertoires with anomalous nucleotide sharing, were excluded from co-occurrence clustering. TCRdb re-hosts the immuneACCESS table, in-frame sequences only. Its copies lack some clones; in the studies checked, an unresolved V gene accounts for under half of them, and the cause for the rest is not known. V, J and clone size derive from that table, while D and trimming were established from the DNA sequence. This sample holds some 120,000 clones; approximately 80% were observed only once. The top ten constitute approximately 0.93% of the sample.

Including the terminal cysteine and phenylalanine, the CDR3 comprises 15 residues. The only DNA kept is the CDR3, 45 bases in frame from the first base. As encoded in the germline V gene, CDR1 is SNHLY while CDR2 is FYNNEI. V is trimmed back by 2 bases and J by 5 bases, and the junction contains 4 bases that no gene match accounts for. This TCR came from a human donor in good health. The chain was built from TRBV2 and TRBJ2-2; 8 middle bases align to TRBD2. The sequenced sample was PBMCs. The DNA sequence is given as TGTGCCAGCAGTGAAATGCGGGGGGCTACCGGGGAGCTGTTTTTT. Its product reads: CASSEMRGATGELFF.